This T cell receptor beta chain came from a study of technical replicates of blood from a handful of donors. Measured with immunoSEQ multiplex PCR; TCRdb has only the in-frame clones, and not every one. The data hold approximately 84,000 clones, with roughly 98% observed a single time. Per the germline V gene, CDR1 is KGHSH and CDR2 is LQKENI. Trimming left V 3 bases short and J 2 bases short, with 9 bases between. CDR3 length: 14 residues. This clone was detected once. Sequenced material: T cells isolated from PBMCs. This sequence originates from a human donor in good health. This chain uses TRBV18 with TRBJ2-3; D is uncertain. The DNA for the CDR3 is TGTGCCAGCTCACCTGGGCTTTACACAGATACGCAGTATTTT. Protein product: CASSPGLYTDTQYF.